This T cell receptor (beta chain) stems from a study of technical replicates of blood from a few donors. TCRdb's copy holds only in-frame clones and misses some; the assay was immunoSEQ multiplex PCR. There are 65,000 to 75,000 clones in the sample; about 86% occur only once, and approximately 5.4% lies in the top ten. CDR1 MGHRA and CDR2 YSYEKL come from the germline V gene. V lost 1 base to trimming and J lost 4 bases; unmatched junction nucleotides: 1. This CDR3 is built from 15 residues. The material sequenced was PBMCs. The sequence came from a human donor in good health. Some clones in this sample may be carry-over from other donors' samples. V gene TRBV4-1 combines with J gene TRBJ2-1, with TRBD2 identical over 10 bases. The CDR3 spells CASSQVLAGYNEQFF. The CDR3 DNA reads TGCGCCAGCAGCCAAGTACTAGCGGGGTACAATGAGCAGTTCTTC.